This entry describes one T cell receptor beta chain. As yet, its antigen is unknown. The source of the sample is a study of T cell responses to AZD1222 COVID-19 vaccine. Regarding the study as a whole: Most donors were white British, females outnumbered males, and clonal diversity was possibly underestimated.

Assay: immunoSEQ multiplex PCR; the TCRdb copy retains only in-frame clones and omits some. Among 70,000 to 95,000 clones listed, roughly 88% were seen once. Trimming removed 2 bases from V and 4 bases from J, with 3 bases in between. The CDR3 length is 12 residues. Germline V CDR1 and CDR2: ENHRY, SYGVKD. Sequenced here: peripheral blood, sampled on day 0 of MenACWY control vaccination. V is TRBV10-3 and J is TRBJ1-5; D unresolved. The receptor was isolated from an adult in good health. The CDR3 region is CAISERNQPQHF. CDR3 nucleotide sequence: TGTGCCATCAGTGAGCGGAATCAGCCCCAGCATTTT.